Below, one TCR beta chain is given with its context. This sample stems from a study of blood T cell repertoires in COVID-19. At the level of the study: Researchers got acute and convalescent COVID-19 samples from the United States, Italy and Spain. T cells, B-cell-depleted T cells, or PBMCs provided the cDNA or gDNA that served as material.

There are 17 residues in the CDR3. With V trimmed by 1 base and J by 0 bases, 3 bases remained unmatched. Germline V gene sequence: CDR1 SGHAT, CDR2 FQNNGV. As originally analysed: The authors estimated nucleated cell counts from reference gene primer amplification. Sequenced by immunoSEQ multiplex PCR; TCRdb stores in-frame clones only, minus some. Clone size and the V and J calls come from that table; the DNA yielded D and trimming. The sample has about 280,000 clones, approximately 90% seen once; the top ten hold about 4.6%. The sequenced sample consisted of peripheral blood. This TCR derives from a man aged 35-49 years with acute or convalescent COVID-19. The chain is built from TRBV11-2 and TRBJ2-3; 11 bases align to TRBD1. The CDR3 nucleotides are TGTGCCAGCAGCTTAGGGACAGGGGGCGAGAGCACAGATACGCAGTATTTT. Protein product: CASSLGTGGESTDTQYF.